Listed below are T cell receptor beta chains from one sample, sequenced in a study of beta chain features in type 1 diabetes. Generated by immunoSEQ multiplex PCR, the TCRdb table keeps only in-frame clones and is missing some. The sample has approximately 260,000 clones, roughly 22% seen once; the top ten hold less than 0.035%. The specimen sequenced was naive CD4+ T cells from blood. The source of these receptors is a woman aged 40 to 50 with type 1 diabetes. Both conserved end residues are part of each CDR3. The D gene is left open where the match is weak. Only part of the rows carry a size: once, few, many, or a class if the clone is expanded.

V gene	J gene	clone size	CDR3 length	D gene	CDR3 protein	CDR3 DNA
TRBV7-2	TRBJ2-7	-	16	TRBD2	CASSTYASGPIKEQYF	TGTGCCAGCAGCACCTATGCTAGCGGCCCTATTAAGGAGCAGTACTTC
TRBV7-2	TRBJ1-2	-	13	TRBD1	CASSVDRNYGYTF	TGTGCCAGCAGTGTGGACAGGAACTATGGCTACACCTTC
TRBV4-3	TRBJ2-3	-	17	TRBD1	CASSQDRAGGSTDTQYF	TGCGCCAGCAGCCAAGATAGGGCAGGGGGTAGCACAGATACGCAGTATTTT
TRBV7-9	TRBJ1-1	-	14	-	CASTSMEGNTEAFF	TGTGCCAGCACCTCTATGGAGGGGAACACTGAAGCTTTCTTT
TRBV28	TRBJ2-1	few	15	TRBD1	CASSLWTGGRDEQFF	TGTGCCAGCAGTTTATGGACAGGGGGAAGGGATGAGCAGTTCTTC
TRBV9	TRBJ2-3	-	14	-	CASSLLIDTDTQYF	TGTGCCAGCAGCCTACTCATCGACACAGATACGCAGTATTTT
TRBV5-4	TRBJ2-1	-	12	-	CASSLGPGGQFF	TGTGCCAGCAGCCTAGGCCCGGGTGGGCAGTTCTTC
TRBV28	TRBJ1-4	few	15	-	CASSPQGSLGEKLFF	TGTGCCAGCAGTCCCCAGGGGAGCCTAGGCGAAAAACTGTTTTTT
TRBV27	TRBJ1-2	few	13	TRBD1	CASSPTGGYGYTF	TGTGCCAGCAGTCCAACAGGGGGATATGGCTACACCTTC
TRBV29-1	TRBJ1-2	-	12	-	CSVDLTVYGYTF	TGCAGCGTTGACCTGACAGTCTATGGCTACACCTTC
TRBV29-1	TRBJ2-5	few	16	TRBD2	CSVSSGRLSTGETQYF	TGCAGCGTTTCGAGCGGGAGGCTATCAACGGGAGAGACCCAGTACTTC
TRBV6-5	TRBJ2-7	-	16	TRBD1	CASSYSRQGASYEQYF	TGTGCCAGCAGTTACTCAAGACAGGGAGCGTCCTACGAGCAGTACTTC
TRBV4-3	TRBJ1-2	-	14	-	CASSQGGANYGYTF	TGCGCCAGCAGCCAAGGGGGAGCTAACTATGGCTACACCTTC